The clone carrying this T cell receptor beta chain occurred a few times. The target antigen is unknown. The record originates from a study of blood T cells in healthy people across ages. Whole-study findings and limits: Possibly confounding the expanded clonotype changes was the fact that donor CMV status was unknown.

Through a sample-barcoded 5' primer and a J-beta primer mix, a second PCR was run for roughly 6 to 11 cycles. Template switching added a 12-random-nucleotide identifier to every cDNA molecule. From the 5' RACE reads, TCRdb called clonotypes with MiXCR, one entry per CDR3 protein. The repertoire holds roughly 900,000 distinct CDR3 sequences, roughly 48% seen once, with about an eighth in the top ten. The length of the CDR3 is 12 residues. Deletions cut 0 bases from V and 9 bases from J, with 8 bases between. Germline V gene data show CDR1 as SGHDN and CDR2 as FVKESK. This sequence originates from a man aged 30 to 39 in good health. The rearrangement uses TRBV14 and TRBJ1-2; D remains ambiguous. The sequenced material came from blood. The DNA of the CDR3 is TGTGCCAGCAGCCAAGAGTATGCTAGCTACACCTTC. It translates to CASSQEYASYTF.